Presented here are 19 T cell receptor beta chains from one specimen sequenced in a study of tumor-infiltrating lymphocytes in localized non-small cell lung cancer. Sequencing used immunoSEQ multiplex PCR; TCRdb keeps in-frame clones, though not all of them. There are fewer than 3,500 clones in the sample; around 45% occur only once, and roughly a fifth lies in the top ten. Sequencing was done on a sample of uninvolved lung tissue not adjacent to the tumor. The source is a human donor with non-small cell lung cancer.

In its sample, this clone ranks as medium-sized. The chain recombines TRBV30 with TRBJ1-2, with 7 nucleotides matching TRBD1. This CDR3 has 14 amino acids. The trim removed 4 bases at V and 1 base at J, leaving 6 bases unmatched. Germline CDR1 reads GTSNPN; CDR2 reads SVGIG (reference sequence). CDR3 bases: TGTGCCTGGAAGGGGGCGACCCTTAACTATGGCTACACCTTC. It codes for CAWKGATLNYGYTF. Full variable domain (outside the CDR3, taken from reference TRBV30 and TRBJ1-2): SQTIHQWPATLVQPVGSPLSLECTVEGTSNPNLYWYRQAAGRGLQLLFYSVGIGQISSEVPQNLSASRPQDRQFILSSKKLLLSDSGFYLCAWKGATLNYGYTFGSGTRLTVV.

The count of this clone is one. The rearrangement links TRBV4-2 to TRBJ2-5, with 8 positions matching TRBD1. Germline V gene sequence: CDR1 LGHNA, CDR2 YNFKEQ. Trimming cost V 2 bases and J 4 bases; bases outside gene matches: 6. The CDR3 totals 15 residues. The CDR3 DNA is TGTGCCAGCAGCCAAACCGGGACAGGAAGAGAGACCCAGTACTTC. Translated, it gives CASSQTGTGRETQYF.

This chain links TRBV5-1 with TRBJ2-2; the D gene could be TRBD1 or TRBD2 (5 bases each). This CDR3 has 15 amino acids. CDR1 SGHRS and CDR2 YFSETQ come from the germline V gene. V lost 4 bases and J 3 bases, leaving 13 bases between the germline ends. The CDR3 DNA sequence: TGCGCCAGCAGCAGCGGACATCGGGACACCGGGGAGCTGTTTTTT. Its translation is CASSSGHRDTGELFF.

The CDR3 nucleotides are TGCGCCAGCAGCCAAGATGCCTCGGGGCCTCCACACTATGGCTACACCTTC. As protein: CASSQDASGPPHYGYTF. The V call is TRBV4-1, the J call TRBJ1-2; tentatively, D is TRBD1 (5 bases). The CDR3 loop spans 17 amino acids. CDR1 and CDR2 from the germline V gene are MGHRA and YSYEKL. The V gene lost 0 bases and the J gene lost 3 bases, with 17 bases spanning the gap.

This chain connects TRBV7-7 to TRBJ2-5; either TRBD1 or TRBD2 may supply D (5 bases each). Looked up from germline, CDR1 is SSHAT and CDR2 is FNYEAQ (reference sequence). The CDR3 runs to 13 residues. V lost 6 bases and J 2 bases, leaving 10 bases between the germline ends. The CDR3 DNA is TGTGCCAGCAGTTCGGGACCGCAAGAGACCCAGTACTTC. This translates into CASSSGPQETQYF.

This chain uses TRBV1 with TRBJ1-2; the table's D gene call, TRBD1, was not cross checked with the DNA. TRBV1 is termed a pseudogene. This CDR3 is 15 amino acids long. As DNA, the CDR3 is TGCACCAGCAGCCAAGGGGGACAGGGGCATTATGGCTACACCTTC. Translation: CTSSQGGQGHYGYTF.

This clone has more than one count but fewer than ten. A junction end diverges from the germline sequence, so it may reflect a read error. This chain uses TRBV9 with TRBJ2-2; perhaps TRBD2 as D (5 bases). CDR1 is SGDLS and CDR2 is YYNGEE in the germline V gene. The CDR3 consists of 12 residues. CDR3 protein: CASSVPTGDLFF. In DNA form, the CDR3 reads TGTGCCAGCAGCGTCCCCACCGGGGATCTGTTTTTT. Together with reference TRBV9 and TRBJ2-2, the CDR3 gives the full variable domain: DSGVTQTPKHLITATGQRVTLRCSPRSGDLSVYWYQQSLDQGLQFLIQYYNGEERAKGNILERFSAQQFPDLHSELNLSSLELGDSALYFCASSVPTGDLFFGEGSRLTVL.

V is TRBV2 and J is TRBJ2-5; D may match TRBD1 or TRBD2 (5 bases each). In germline, CDR1 is SNHLY, CDR2 FYNNEI. This CDR3 region has 13 residues. The V and J ends lost 6 bases and 4 bases respectively, with 12 bases between them. The CDR3, as DNA: TGTGCCAGCAGAGGGGACGGTGGAGAGACCCAGTACTTC. Its translation is CASRGDGGETQYF.

This clone is labeled as medium-sized. The V call is TRBV25-1, the J call TRBJ2-6; D assignment may be TRBD1 or TRBD2 (6 bases each). The CDR3 is 16 amino acids. Trimming stripped 5 bases from V and 0 bases from J, with 11 bases between. The germline V gene has CDR1 MGHDK and CDR2 SYGVNS. The CDR3 coding sequence is TGTGCCAGCAGTAAGGGGGGTTTCTCTGGGGCCAACGTCCTGACTTTC. Its translation is CASSKGGFSGANVLTF.

The J gene is TRBJ2-5, the V gene TRBV19, with a tentative D call TRBD2 (6 bases). The length of the CDR3 is 13 residues. With 6 bases removed from V and 5 bases from J, the gap between germline ends came to 13 bases. The germline CDR1 and CDR2 sequences are LNHDA and SQIVND (reference sequence). CDR3 loop: CASRTPGRETQYF. The CDR3 coding sequence is TGTGCCAGTAGGACCCCAGGGAGGGAGACCCAGTACTTC.

The rearrangement joins TRBV30 to TRBJ2-7; 9 nucleotides match TRBD2. Trimming at V came to 2 bases and at J to 3 bases, leaving 5 bases not matched to a gene. CDR3 length: 14 amino acids. Germline CDR1 and CDR2: GTSNPN and SVGIG (reference sequence). The CDR3 DNA is TGTGCCTGGAGTAATAGCGGGAGAATCTACGAGCAGTACTTC. Protein: CAWSNSGRIYEQYF.

The chain joins TRBV5-6 to TRBJ2-5; D not resolved. This CDR3 comprises 15 residues. Germline values: CDR1 SGHDT, CDR2 YYEEEE. V was shortened by 4 bases and J by 1 base, with 14 bases between the two germline ends. The CDR3 sequence: CASSIATGSQETQYF. For the CDR3, the DNA is TGTGCCAGCAGCATAGCCACCGGCAGCCAAGAGACCCAGTACTTC. Using reference TRBV5-6 and TRBJ2-5 for the parts outside the CDR3, the full variable domain is DAGVTQSPTHLIKTRGQQVTLRCSPKSGHDTVSWYQQALGQGPQFIFQYYEEEERQRGNFPDRFSGHQFPNYSSELNVNALLLGDSALYLCASSIATGSQETQYFGPGTRLLVL.

This sequence joins TRBV4-3 and TRBJ2-5, with D perhaps TRBD2 (5 bases). The CDR3 has 15 residues. Germline CDR1 reads LGHNA; CDR2 reads YSLEER. Trimming removed 4 bases at V and 4 bases at J, with 16 bases between. DNA of the CDR3: TGCGCCAGCAGCCCCAATCTTGGACTGCCAGAGACCCAGTACTTC. It yields the protein CASSPNLGLPETQYF.

This clone was counted a few times. The chain combines TRBV10-3 with TRBJ2-1; 9 positions agree with TRBD1. The CDR3 runs 14 residues. Germline CDR1 reads ENHRY; CDR2 reads SYGVKD. The J segment lost 9 bases and the V segment lost 6 bases, leaving 9 bases of the junction unmatched. The CDR3 reads CAISRGQGYGEQFF. CDR3 nucleotides: TGTGCCATCAGCCGAGGACAGGGGTATGGTGAGCAGTTCTTC.

The V and J genes are TRBV7-2 and TRBJ1-5; 7 bases map to TRBD1. The CDR3 totals 13 residues. Germline trimming cut 0 bases from V and 7 bases from J; bases unmatched to any gene: 0. CDR1 and CDR2 (germline): SGHTA, FQGNSA. CDR3 sequence: CASSLADRQPQHF. The DNA for the CDR3 is TGTGCCAGCAGCTTAGCGGACAGGCAGCCCCAGCATTTT.

The gene calls are TRBV6-6 and TRBJ1-2, with D tentatively TRBD1 (5 bases). CDR3 size: 14 residues. V lost 1 base, J lost 3 bases, and 9 bases lay in between. Per the germline V gene, CDR1 is MNHNY and CDR2 is SVGAGI (reference sequence). CDR3 DNA: TGTGCCAGCAGTTACTGGGACCTGGACTATGGCTACACCTTC. Protein product: CASSYWDLDYGYTF.

This chain uses TRBV6-5 with TRBJ1-1; TRBD1 agrees at 8 bases. From germline, CDR1 is MNHEY and CDR2 SVGAGI. V was clipped by 2 bases and J by 2 bases; unmatched bases: 4. CDR3 length equals 15 residues. The CDR3, as DNA: TGTGCCAGCAGTTACCAGGGACAGGCCAACACTGAAGCTTTCTTT. Its translation: CASSYQGQANTEAFF.

This chain connects TRBV30 to TRBJ1-2, with D possibly TRBD1 on 5 matching bases. CDR1 and CDR2 (germline): GTSNPN, SVGIG (reference sequence). The V and J ends lost 5 bases and 4 bases respectively, with 17 bases between them. The CDR3 contains 14 residues. CDR3 sequence (DNA): TGTGCCTGGGTGCGGGGGTCCCTAGTCTATGGCTACACCTTC. This gives the protein CAWVRGSLVYGYTF.

The chain is built from TRBV7-2 and TRBJ2-3; perhaps TRBD2 as D (5 bases). V was cut by 8 bases and J by 1 base, with 13 bases left in between. The length of the CDR3 is 14 residues. Germline CDR1 reads SGHTA; CDR2 reads FQGNSA. The CDR3 protein is CASPSDSGTDTQYF. Here the CDR3 DNA reads TGTGCCAGCCCCTCGGACTCAGGCACAGATACGCAGTATTTT.